A single TCR beta chain is shown here with its context. This sample is part of a study of blood T cell repertoires in COVID-19. In germline, CDR1 is MNHEY, CDR2 SMNVEV (reference sequence). V lost 6 bases and J lost 4; bases outside the gene matches: 8. The CDR3 length is 16 residues. Per the study methods: How many nucleated cells were present was estimated from reference gene primer amplification. The method was immunoSEQ multiplex PCR; TCRdb's version includes in-frame clones alone and lacks a portion of them. The V and J calls and the clone size are those of that table, but D and trimming were determined from the DNA. Among more than 80,000 clones listed, roughly 82% were seen once.

This TCR came from a man aged 45-65 years with active COVID-19. The sequencing sample was made of peripheral blood. The chain links TRBV27 to TRBJ1-5; 11 bases match TRBD1. The CDR3 bases are TGTGCCAGCAGGGACAGGGGGCGAGAGGGGAATCAGCCCCAGCATTTT. Encoded protein: CASRDRGREGNQPQHF.